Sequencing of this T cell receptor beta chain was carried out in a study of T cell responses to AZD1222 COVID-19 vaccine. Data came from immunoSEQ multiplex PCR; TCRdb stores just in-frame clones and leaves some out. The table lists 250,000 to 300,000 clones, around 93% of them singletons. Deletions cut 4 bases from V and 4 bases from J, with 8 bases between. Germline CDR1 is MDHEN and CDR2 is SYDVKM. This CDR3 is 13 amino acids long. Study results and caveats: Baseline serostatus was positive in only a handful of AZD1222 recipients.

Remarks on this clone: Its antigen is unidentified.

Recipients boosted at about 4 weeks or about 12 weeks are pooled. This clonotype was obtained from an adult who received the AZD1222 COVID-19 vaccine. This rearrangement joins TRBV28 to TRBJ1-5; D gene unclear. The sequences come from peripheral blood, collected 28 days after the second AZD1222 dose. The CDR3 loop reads CASSWSGNQPQHF. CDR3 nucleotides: TGTGCCAGCAGTTGGAGTGGGAATCAGCCCCAGCATTTT. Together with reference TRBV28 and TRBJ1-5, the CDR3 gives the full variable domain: DVKVTQSSRYLVKRTGEKVFLECVQDMDHENMFWYRQDPGLGLRLIYFSYDVKMKEKGDIPEGYSVSREKKERFSLILESASTNQTSMYLCASSWSGNQPQHFGDGTRLSIL.